This entry features one T cell receptor beta chain sequence. The antigen is undetermined. The germline V gene encodes CDR1 SGDLS and CDR2 YYNGEE. Trimming took 9 bases from V and 7 from J, leaving 16 bases between them. The CDR3 consists of 13 residues. This sample stems from a study of T cells in localized non-small cell lung cancer. Points from the study as a whole: Across samples, adjacent lung featured a median approximately 56 of the top 100 tumor clones. Because researchers sequenced only one region of the tumor, heterogeneity is still possible. An association was observed between higher blood T cell density and longer overall survival.

Repertoires were generated with immunoSEQ multiplex PCR, while TCRdb's copy carries only in-frame clones and drops some. This sample has over 1,500 clones; about 37% occur once, and the top ten carry approximately 10%. Neighbouring lung, lacking atypia, was collected no less than 2 cm away from the tumor margin. This chain uses TRBV9 with TRBJ2-2; D may correspond to TRBD1 or TRBD2 (5 bases each). Material: normal lung tissue next to the tumor, obtained before any cancer treatment. The sequence was obtained from a male donor aged 60 or over with stage III squamous cell lung carcinoma. The CDR3 DNA is TGTGCCACCCCCGGACACCGGGGCGGGGAGCTGTTTTTT. Amino acids: CATPGHRGGELFF.